This TCR beta chain comes out of a study of Ad26.COV2.S vaccination and SARS-CoV-2 variants. About the research overall: Dosing was one shot or two shots 56 days apart. Notes on the study in general: Vaccinees reportedly had broad spike-specific CD8+ and CD4+ T cell responses.

In the case of this clone: Its antigen is unidentified.

Sample treatment: around 19 received Ad26.COV2.S at low or high dose, single or two shots; 5 received placebo; per-sample allocation not given. Following the first vaccine or placebo injection, samples were taken on day 63. The assay was immunoSEQ multiplex PCR, and TCRdb's table has in-frame clones only and misses some. The table lists roughly 300,000 clones, 88% of them singletons, with 5.5% to 7% in the top ten. Trimming removed 0 bases from V and 0 bases from J, with 12 bases in between. The germline CDR1 and CDR2 sequences are MGHRA and YSYEKL. This CDR3 region has 16 residues. V usage is TRBV4-1 and J usage is TRBJ2-7; unclear D gene. The clonotype originates from a person between 18 and 59 years old who received the Ad26.COV2.S COVID-19 vaccine or a placebo. Sequenced here: peripheral blood, sampled in a trial of Ad26.COV2.S vaccine versus placebo. For the CDR3, the DNA is TGCGCCAGCAGCCAAGATCGTAGGGTTAGCTCCTACGAGCAGTACTTC. Amino acids: CASSQDRRVSSYEQYF.